One sample yielded the 12 T cell receptor beta chains listed below, sequenced in a study of regulatory T cells in long-lasting Graves disease (TCRdb year 2021). Per the publication, the time point label means: newly diagnosed GD, antithyroid drugs for less than 3 months. For both TCR sequencing and RNA sequencing, RNA was extracted from PBMCs in TRIzol. The receptor library was made with multiplex PCR. This sample was sequenced with an Illumina HiSeq 4000. iRepertoire HTBI primers and Arm-PCR amplification of CDR3 regions were used to construct TCR beta libraries. TCRdb reran the public reads through fastp at Q25 and MiXCR, keeping productive beta chains. Rows merge per CDR3 protein into single entries with the most common DNA and genes. The sample table shows around 450,000 distinct CDR3 sequences, and about 15% are seen once. Of the sample, about 7.8% falls within the top ten clones. These records were also assigned to another study, of T cells in Graves' hyperthyroidism and ophthalmopathy.

This sample comprised peripheral blood mononuclear cells (PBMCs), obtained at new diagnosis, from a patient treated with antithyroid drugs. The receptors shown here come from a woman in her thirties or forties with Graves disease. Donor details come from another sample of the same person, matched by shared clones.

A note on this clonotype: Mismatch with germline at one junction end may stem from a read error. The V and J genes are TRBV18 and TRBJ2-7, with D possibly matching TRBD2 (6 bases). The CDR3 sequence is 13 residues long. The V gene's germline CDR1 is KGHSH and CDR2 LQKENI. Written as DNA, the CDR3 is TGTGCCAGCTCACCAGAGGAGGGATACGAGCAGTGCTTC. This encodes CASSPEEGYEQCF.

Many counts were recorded for this clonotype. This chain connects TRBV29-1 to TRBJ2-3; TRBD2 matches at 7 bases. The V and J ends lost 3 bases and 2 bases, in that order; junction bases with no gene match: 20. The CDR3 spans 19 residues. Germline V lookup: CDR1 SQVTM, CDR2 ANQGSEA. CDR3 loop: CSVEGLKHAIAWNTDTQYF. The CDR3 DNA follows: TGCAGCGTTGAGGGACTAAAACATGCCATAGCATGGAACACAGATACGCAGTATTTT.

This clonotype has a count of ten or more. The chain recombines TRBV9 with TRBJ1-2; 7 bases map to TRBD1. Germline CDR1 and CDR2: SGDLS and YYNGEE. With V trimmed by 0 bases and J by 4 bases, 6 bases remained unmatched. The CDR3 is 15 amino acids. The CDR3 DNA follows: TGTGCCAGCAGCGTAGATGGCAGGGGGGGCTATGGCTACACCTTC. It yields the protein CASSVDGRGGYGYTF.

The chain links TRBV20-1 to TRBJ2-2; 7 bases match TRBD1. The germline V gene has CDR1 DFQATT and CDR2 SNEGSKA (reference sequence). V was pared by 5 bases and J by 4 bases, with 7 bases of the junction left unmatched. There are 14 residues in the CDR3. CDR3 region: CSAPRQGATGELFF. In DNA form, the CDR3 reads TGCAGTGCTCCCCGACAGGGAGCCACCGGGGAGCTGTTTTTT.

This clonotype has at least ten counts. This rearrangement joins TRBV28 to TRBJ2-7; TRBD1 agrees at 8 bases. V dropped 6 bases and J dropped 5; count of bases not matched to a gene: 9. The germline CDR1 and CDR2 sequences are MDHEN and SYDVKM. The CDR3 has 14 residues. CDR3 loop: CASRPGQGRDEQYF. CDR3 in DNA: TGTGCCAGCAGACCCGGACAGGGTAGAGACGAGCAGTACTTC.

This clonotype appeared many times. The DNA for the CDR3 is TGTGCCAGCAGTTCCCGGAAGGGGAACACTAATGAAAAACTGTTTTTT. This translates into CASSSRKGNTNEKLFF. The rearrangement links TRBV28 to TRBJ1-4; a weak D match, TRBD1 (5 bases). Germline CDR1 is MDHEN and CDR2 is SYDVKM. The CDR3 extends over 16 amino acids. Trimming took off 4 bases at V and 2 bases at J, with 14 bases between the two ends. The full variable domain, rest sourced from reference TRBV28 and TRBJ1-4, is DVKVTQSSRYLVKRTGEKVFLECVQDMDHENMFWYRQDPGLGLRLIYFSYDVKMKEKGDIPEGYSVSREKKERFSLILESASTNQTSMYLCASSSRKGNTNEKLFFGSGTQLSVL.

This clonotype was counted many times. This chain connects TRBV20-1 to TRBJ2-5; 9 nucleotides match TRBD2. CDR1 and CDR2 (germline): DFQATT, SNEGSKA (reference sequence). Unmatched junction bases numbered 12, after V lost 0 bases and J lost 4 bases. This CDR3 region has 17 residues. The CDR3 bases are TGCAGTGCTAGAGATCGGGGTGTGGCGGGAGGGATAGAGACCCAGTACTTC. The encoded protein is CSARDRGVAGGIETQYF.

At least ten counts were recorded for this clonotype. The chain joins TRBV9 to TRBJ1-1, with 8 bases that match TRBD1. Germline V CDR1 and CDR2: SGDLS, YYNGEE. The V and J ends lost 2 bases and 7 bases, in that order; junction bases with no gene match: 4. CDR3 length equals 13 residues. The CDR3 DNA reads as TGTGCCAGCAGCGTCTTCGGACAGGGTGAAGCTTTCTTT. It translates to CASSVFGQGEAFF.

About this clonotype: At one boundary the junction diverges from the germline segment, which might be a read error. The rearrangement uses TRBV28 and TRBJ1-5; D might be TRBD1 (6 bases). The CDR3 sequence is 16 residues long. Germline V gives CDR1 MDHEN, CDR2 SYDVKM. The CDR3 reads CASSSIGTMGYRPRHF. The DNA for the CDR3 is TGTGCCAGCAGTTCTATTGGGACAATGGGGTATCGGCCCCGGCATTTT.

The sample holds many counts of this clonotype. The chain combines TRBV27 with TRBJ2-3; D is undetermined. The CDR3 extends over 14 amino acids. V was trimmed by 0 bases and J by 4 bases, leaving 8 bases between them. Per the germline V gene, CDR1 is MNHEY and CDR2 is SMNVEV (reference sequence). CDR3 amino acids: CASSLSTVPDTQYF. CDR3 DNA: TGTGCCAGCAGTTTATCGACGGTCCCAGATACGCAGTATTTT.

This clonotype was detected a few times. This rearrangement joins TRBV6-5 to TRBJ1-1, with D maybe TRBD1 (6 bases). Per germline, CDR1 MNHEY and CDR2 SVGAGI. This CDR3 has 15 amino acids. Trimming took off 0 bases at V and 10 bases at J, with 18 bases between the two ends. The CDR3 loop reads CASSYSDRGTSVAFF. The CDR3 DNA is TGTGCCAGCAGTTACTCGGACAGAGGGACAAGTGTAGCTTTCTTT.

V gene TRBV11-2 combines with J gene TRBJ2-1, with D possibly being TRBD1 or TRBD2 (5 bases each). Trimming removed 5 bases from V and 4 bases from J, with 15 bases in between. Germline loops: CDR1 SGHAT, CDR2 FQNNGV. This CDR3 has 15 amino acids. The CDR3 region is CASSLRDQEYNEQFF. The CDR3 DNA is TGTGCCAGCAGCCTCCGGGACCAGGAATACAATGAGCAGTTCTTC.